This T cell receptor (beta chain) was profiled in a study of T cell responses to AZD1222 COVID-19 vaccine. Concerning this clone: Its antigen is unidentified.

Assay used: immunoSEQ multiplex PCR; TCRdb lists only in-frame clones, some missing. The data show over 150,000 clones, around 94% seen once. Trimming shortened V by 7 bases and J by 3 bases, and 10 bases separated the two germline ends. CDR3 length: 12 residues. Findings and limits, study-wide: Of the AZD1222 recipients, only five to seven were seropositive at baseline. Spike-specific TCR breadth and depth both grew after two AZD1222 doses. Unmutated variant regions are reportedly targeted by nearly half of spike-specific TCRs. Clonal diversity may have been underestimated, and the donors were mostly white British, with more females than males.

V usage is TRBV12-3 or TRBV12-4 and J usage is TRBJ2-7; D gene ambiguous. Sequenced here: peripheral blood, sampled 28 days after the second AZD1222 dose. The sequence came from an adult who received the AZD1222 COVID-19 vaccine. For the CDR3, the DNA is TGTGCCAGCACCCCTGGCGGCTACGAGCAGTACTTC. It codes for CASTPGGYEQYF.